Below are 17 T cell receptor beta chains sequenced from a single sample in a study of T cell repertoires in cytomegalovirus infection. MiXCR, run by TCRdb on the reads, gives a single entry per CDR3 protein. This table has some 150,000 distinct CDR3 sequences, roughly a quarter appearing once. Sequencing was done on a sample of PBMCs. Receptors were obtained from a human donor in good health (CMV status not recorded). Some clones in this sample may be carry-over from other donors' samples.

The chain carries TRBV29-1 and TRBJ2-7; D unresolved. V lost 4 bases and J lost 2, with 12 bases in between. Germline V gene data show CDR1 as SQVTM and CDR2 as ANQGSEA. The CDR3 runs to 13 residues. The CDR3 spells CSVGSSEPYEQYF. The CDR3 DNA reads TGCAGCGTTGGCTCTTCCGAGCCCTACGAGCAGTACTTC.

This clonotype showed up many times. The rearrangement uses TRBV7-9 and TRBJ1-1; possibly TRBD1 for D (6 bases). Per germline, CDR1 SEHNR and CDR2 FQNEAQ (reference sequence). The CDR3 runs to 15 residues. V was cut by 2 bases and J by 4 bases, with 14 bases left in between. The CDR3 DNA reads as TGTGCCAGCAGCTTAATAACAGGGCGGAGCACTGAAGCTTTCTTT. As protein: CASSLITGRSTEAFF. The variable domain in full, with the rest retrieved from reference TRBV7-9 and TRBJ1-1, is DTGVSQNPRHKITKRGQNVTFRCDPISEHNRLYWYRQTLGQGPEFLTYFQNEAQLEKSRLLSDRFSAERPKGSFSTLEIQRTEQGDSAMYLCASSLITGRSTEAFFGQGTRLTVV.

This clonotype was observed a handful of times. The V gene is TRBV5-4, the J gene TRBJ2-3; D remains unclear. The ends were cut back, 2 bases at V and 0 bases at J, with 10 bases in the middle. Germline values: CDR1 SGHNT, CDR2 YYREEE (reference sequence). The CDR3 totals 15 residues. The CDR3 here is CASSFFGSSTDTQYF. CDR3 bases: TGTGCCAGCAGCTTCTTCGGCAGCAGCACAGATACGCAGTATTTT.

There are a few counts of this clonotype. V gene TRBV28 combines with J gene TRBJ1-1; D perhaps matches TRBD1 (6 bases). The CDR3 has 14 residues. V was pared by 7 bases and J by 0 bases, with 12 bases between. CDR1 and CDR2 from the germline V gene are MDHEN and SYDVKM. CDR3 sequence (DNA): TGTGCCAGCATCATTGACAGGTTGAACACTGAAGCTTTCTTT. Protein product: CASIIDRLNTEAFF.

Worth noting for this clonotype: One end of the junction fails to match germline, which may point to a read error. This chain connects TRBV6-6 to TRBJ2-5, with 8 bases that match TRBD1. Germline V gives CDR1 MNHNY, CDR2 SVGAGI (reference sequence). CDR3 length: 14 residues. CDR3 loop: CASSPRTGTEIQYF. Written as DNA, the CDR3 is TGTGCCAGCAGCCCACGGACAGGGACAGAGATCCAGTACTTC.

This chain connects TRBV7-3 to TRBJ1-2, with 7 positions matching TRBD1. V was clipped by 3 bases and J by 6 bases; unmatched bases: 4. This CDR3 spans 13 amino acids. Germline V gives CDR1 SGHTA, CDR2 FQGTGA. Here the CDR3 reads CASSLTGKDGYTF. CDR3 in DNA: TGTGCCAGCAGCTTGACAGGGAAAGATGGCTACACCTTC.

This clonotype was detected many times. This CDR3 reads CASSLGNLFFPSRDNEQFF. The DNA for the CDR3 is TGTGCCAGCAGTTTAGGAAATCTGTTCTTCCCATCCAGGGACAATGAGCAGTTCTTC. V gene TRBV12-3 or TRBV12-4 combines with J gene TRBJ2-1; TRBD1 might be the D (5 bases). The CDR3 length is 19 residues. The V gene lost 1 base and the J gene lost 5 bases, with 24 bases spanning the gap.

The table lists this clonotype with a count of one. The chain combines TRBV29-1 with TRBJ2-5, with D perhaps matching TRBD1 (7 bases). V lost 0 bases to trimming and J lost 4 bases, with 15 bases between them. The CDR3 consists of 15 residues. Germline CDR1 and CDR2: SQVTM and ANQGSEA. The CDR3 loop is CSVEEMAGGGETQYF. The CDR3 DNA is TGCAGCGTTGAAGAAATGGCAGGGGGAGGAGAGACCCAGTACTTC.

There are many counts of this clonotype. The chain carries TRBV7-2 and TRBJ2-3, with D unresolved. There are 14 residues in the CDR3. Germline V gene sequence: CDR1 SGHTA, CDR2 FQGNSA. With 0 bases removed from V and 1 base from J, the gap between germline ends came to 5 bases. CDR3 sequence (DNA): TGTGCCAGCAGCTTAGCGTGGGGCACAGATACGCAGTATTTT. The encoded protein is CASSLAWGTDTQYF. Full variable domain (outside the CDR3, taken from reference TRBV7-2 and TRBJ2-3): GAGVSQSPSNKVTEKGKDVELRCDPISGHTALYWYRQSLGQGLEFLIYFQGNSAPDKSGLPSDRFSAERTGGSVSTLTIQRTQQEDSAVYLCASSLAWGTDTQYFGPGTRLTVL.

This clonotype was observed a single time. The rearrangement joins TRBV5-6 to TRBJ2-1; TRBD1 matches at 7 bases. Germline assignment: CDR1 SGHDT and CDR2 YYEEEE. This CDR3 contains 16 residues. V lost 0 bases, J lost 4 bases, and 7 bases stayed unmatched. The CDR3 protein is CASSLAVGQLYNEQFF. Here the CDR3 DNA reads TGTGCCAGCAGCTTGGCCGTGGGACAGCTTTACAATGAGCAGTTCTTC. Full variable domain (remainder filled in from reference TRBV5-6 and TRBJ2-1): DAGVTQSPTHLIKTRGQQVTLRCSPKSGHDTVSWYQQALGQGPQFIFQYYEEEERQRGNFPDRFSGHQFPNYSSELNVNALLLGDSALYLCASSLAVGQLYNEQFFGPGTRLTVL.

This clonotype was seen many times. The chain carries TRBV7-3 and TRBJ2-1; 10 bases match TRBD2. Germline V CDR1 and CDR2: SGHTA, FQGTGA. Trimming removed 5 bases from V and 6 bases from J; junction bases left unmatched: 4. The CDR3 consists of 14 residues. This chain's CDR3 is CASSIAGGPNEQFF. The CDR3 DNA reads as TGTGCCAGCAGCATAGCGGGGGGACCCAATGAGCAGTTCTTC.

This clonotype was picked up many times. The chain combines TRBV6-1 with TRBJ2-7; 7 positions match TRBD1. Unmatched junction bases numbered 5, after V lost 8 bases and J lost 1 base. Germline-derived CDR1 and CDR2 are MNHNS and SASEGT. The CDR3 covers 13 residues. The CDR3 here is CASWDSDSYEQYF. CDR3 in DNA: TGTGCCAGCTGGGACAGTGATTCCTACGAGCAGTACTTC.

The chain links TRBV20-1 to TRBJ2-7; the match to TRBD2 covers 7 bases. V trimming: 0 bases; J trimming: 2 bases; junction bases outside the gene matches: 4. CDR1 DFQATT and CDR2 SNEGSKA come from the germline V gene (reference sequence). CDR3 length: 14 residues. The DNA for the CDR3 is TGCAGTGCTAGAGATCAGCGGGAAGCCTACGAGCAGTACTTC. This sequence encodes CSARDQREAYEQYF.

The chain couples TRBV19 to TRBJ2-5; D is unresolved. Trimming took 3 bases from V and 0 from J, leaving 8 bases between them. Germline V gives CDR1 LNHDA, CDR2 SQIVND (reference sequence). The CDR3 length is 14 residues. The CDR3 DNA reads TGTGCCAGTAGTATCGGCAGGTACCAAGAGACCCAGTACTTC. It specifies CASSIGRYQETQYF.

The rearrangement links TRBV4-1 to TRBJ1-1; unclear D gene. The CDR3 covers 19 residues. Between the trimmed V and J ends, which lost 1 base and 0 bases, there was a span of 21 bases. Looked up from germline, CDR1 is MGHRA and CDR2 is YSYEKL. Here the CDR3 reads CASSQVPTSGLLMNTEAFF. As DNA, the CDR3 is TGCGCCAGCAGCCAAGTCCCTACAAGTGGGTTACTAATGAACACTGAAGCTTTCTTT.

This clonotype was seen more than once but under ten times. The gene calls are TRBV5-4 and TRBJ2-3; the match to TRBD1 covers 9 bases. CDR3 size: 17 residues. Germline V lookup: CDR1 SGHNT, CDR2 YYREEE (reference sequence). Trimming at V came to 3 bases and at J to 0 bases, leaving 8 bases not matched to a gene. Here the CDR3 reads CASSSGQGLISTDTQYF. The CDR3 nucleotides read TGTGCCAGCAGCTCGGGACAGGGTCTTATCAGCACAGATACGCAGTATTTT. Variable domain in full (rest from reference TRBV5-4 and TRBJ2-3): ETGVTQSPTHLIKTRGQQVTLRCSSQSGHNTVSWYQQALGQGPQFIFQYYREEENGRGNFPPRFSGLQFPNYSSELNVNALELDDSALYLCASSSGQGLISTDTQYFGPGTRLTVL.

The chain couples TRBV19 to TRBJ1-1; D gene uncertain. CDR3 length equals 13 residues. CDR1 LNHDA and CDR2 SQIVND come from the germline V gene (reference sequence). Trimming shortened V by 5 bases and J by 6 bases, and 13 bases separated the two germline ends. This CDR3 is CASSETRGSEAFF. The CDR3 DNA reads as TGTGCCAGTAGTGAGACCCGGGGATCTGAAGCTTTCTTT.